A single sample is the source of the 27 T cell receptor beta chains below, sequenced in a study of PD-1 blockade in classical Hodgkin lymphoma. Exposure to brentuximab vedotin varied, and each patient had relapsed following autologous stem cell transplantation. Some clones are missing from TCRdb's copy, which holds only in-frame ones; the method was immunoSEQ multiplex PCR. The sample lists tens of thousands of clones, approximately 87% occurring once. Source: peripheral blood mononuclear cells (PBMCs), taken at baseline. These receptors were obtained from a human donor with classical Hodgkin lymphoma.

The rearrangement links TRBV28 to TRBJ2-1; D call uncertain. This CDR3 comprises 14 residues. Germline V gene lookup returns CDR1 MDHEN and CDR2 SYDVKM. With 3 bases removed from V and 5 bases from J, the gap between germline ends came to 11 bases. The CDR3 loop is CASSFGGQNNEQFF. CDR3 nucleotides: TGTGCCAGCAGTTTTGGTGGGCAGAACAATGAGCAGTTCTTC.

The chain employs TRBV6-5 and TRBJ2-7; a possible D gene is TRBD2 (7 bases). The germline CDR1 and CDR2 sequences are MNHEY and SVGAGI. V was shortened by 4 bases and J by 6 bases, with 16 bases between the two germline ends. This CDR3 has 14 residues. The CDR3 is CASSWGQGGGEQYF. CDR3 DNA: TGTGCCAGCAGTTGGGGGCAGGGAGGGGGCGAGCAGTACTTC.

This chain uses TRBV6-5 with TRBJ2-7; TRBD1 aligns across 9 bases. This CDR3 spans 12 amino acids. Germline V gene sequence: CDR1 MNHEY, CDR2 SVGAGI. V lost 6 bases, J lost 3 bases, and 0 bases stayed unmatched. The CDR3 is CASRGQGYEQYF. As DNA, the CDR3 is TGTGCCAGCAGGGGACAGGGCTACGAGCAGTACTTC.

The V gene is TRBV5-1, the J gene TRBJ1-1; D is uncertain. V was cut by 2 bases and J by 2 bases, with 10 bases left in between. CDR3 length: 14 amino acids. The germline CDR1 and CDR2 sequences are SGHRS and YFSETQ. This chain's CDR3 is CASSFGHYNTEAFF. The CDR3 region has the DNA TGCGCCAGCAGCTTCGGCCACTATAACACTGAAGCTTTCTTT.

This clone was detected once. CDR3: CASSYGLRGPYNEQFF. The CDR3 DNA follows: TGTGCCAGCAGTTACGGTCTCAGGGGGCCCTACAATGAGCAGTTCTTC. The gene calls are TRBV6-7 and TRBJ2-1, with 8 bases lining up with TRBD1. TRBV6-7 has ORF status, its function being uncertain. CDR3 length: 16 residues. Trimming removed 2 bases from V and 2 bases from J; junction bases left unmatched: 5.

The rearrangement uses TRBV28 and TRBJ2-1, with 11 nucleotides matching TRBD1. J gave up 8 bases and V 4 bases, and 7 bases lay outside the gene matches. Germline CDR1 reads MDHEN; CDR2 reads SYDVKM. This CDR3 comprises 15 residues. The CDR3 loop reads CASSSPGTGGDEQFF. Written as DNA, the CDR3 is TGTGCCAGCAGTTCCCCCGGGACAGGGGGTGATGAGCAGTTCTTC. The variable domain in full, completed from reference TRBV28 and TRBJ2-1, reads DVKVTQSSRYLVKRTGEKVFLECVQDMDHENMFWYRQDPGLGLRLIYFSYDVKMKEKGDIPEGYSVSREKKERFSLILESASTNQTSMYLCASSSPGTGGDEQFFGPGTRLTVL.

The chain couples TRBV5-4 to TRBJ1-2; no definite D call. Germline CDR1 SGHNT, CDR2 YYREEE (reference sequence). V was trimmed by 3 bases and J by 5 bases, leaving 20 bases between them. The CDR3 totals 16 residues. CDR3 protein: CASSSDPIQVSYGYTF. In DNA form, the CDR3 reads TGTGCCAGCAGCTCAGACCCTATTCAGGTTTCGTATGGCTACACCTTC.

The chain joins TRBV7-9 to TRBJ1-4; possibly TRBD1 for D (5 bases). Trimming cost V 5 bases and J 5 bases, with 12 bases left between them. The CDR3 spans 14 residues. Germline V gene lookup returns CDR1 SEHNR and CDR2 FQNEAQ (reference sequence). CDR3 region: CASSPTVNNEKLFF. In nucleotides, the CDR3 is TGTGCCAGCAGCCCGACAGTTAACAATGAAAAACTGTTTTTT.

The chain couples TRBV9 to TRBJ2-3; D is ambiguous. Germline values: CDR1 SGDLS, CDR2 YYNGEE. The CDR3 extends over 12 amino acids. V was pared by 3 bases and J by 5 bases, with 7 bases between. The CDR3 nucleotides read TGTGCCAGCAGCGCCCACCAAGATACGCAGTATTTT. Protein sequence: CASSAHQDTQYF.

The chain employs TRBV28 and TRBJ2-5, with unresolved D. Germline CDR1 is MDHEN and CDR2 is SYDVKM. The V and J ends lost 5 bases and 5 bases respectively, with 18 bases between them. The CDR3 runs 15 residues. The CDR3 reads CASSLETRRLETQYF. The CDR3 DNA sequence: TGTGCCAGCAGTCTTGAGACCCGGCGTCTGGAGACCCAGTACTTC.

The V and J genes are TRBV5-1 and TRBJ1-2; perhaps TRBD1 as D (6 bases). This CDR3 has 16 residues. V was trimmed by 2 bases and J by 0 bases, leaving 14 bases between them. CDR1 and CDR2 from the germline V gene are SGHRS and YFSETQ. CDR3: CASSFYGTPSNYGYTF. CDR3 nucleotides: TGCGCCAGCAGCTTTTATGGGACACCTTCTAACTATGGCTACACCTTC.

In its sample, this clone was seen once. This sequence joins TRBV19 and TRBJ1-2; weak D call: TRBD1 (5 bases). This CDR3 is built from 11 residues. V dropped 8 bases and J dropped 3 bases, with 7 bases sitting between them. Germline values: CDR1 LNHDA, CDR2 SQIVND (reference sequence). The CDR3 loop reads CASWGYYGYTF. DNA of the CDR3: TGTGCCAGTTGGGGGTACTATGGCTACACCTTC.

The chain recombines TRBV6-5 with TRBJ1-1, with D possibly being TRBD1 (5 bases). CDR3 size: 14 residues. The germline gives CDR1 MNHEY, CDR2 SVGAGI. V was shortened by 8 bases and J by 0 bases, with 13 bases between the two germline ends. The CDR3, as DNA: TGTGCCAGCCGGGGCCTAGCCTTGAACACTGAAGCTTTCTTT. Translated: CASRGLALNTEAFF.

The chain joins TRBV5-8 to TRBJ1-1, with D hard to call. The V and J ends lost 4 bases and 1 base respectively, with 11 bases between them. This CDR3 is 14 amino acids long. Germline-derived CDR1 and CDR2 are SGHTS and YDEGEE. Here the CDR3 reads CASSLRHRNTEAFF. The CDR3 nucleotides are TGTGCCAGCAGCCTCCGGCACCGGAACACTGAAGCTTTCTTT.

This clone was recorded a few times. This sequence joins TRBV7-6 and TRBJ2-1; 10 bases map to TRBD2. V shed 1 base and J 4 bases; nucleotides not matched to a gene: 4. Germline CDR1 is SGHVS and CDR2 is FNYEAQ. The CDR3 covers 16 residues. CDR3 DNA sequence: TGTGCCAGCAGCTTAGATGGTAGCGGGGGGTACAATGAGCAGTTCTTC. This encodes CASSLDGSGGYNEQFF. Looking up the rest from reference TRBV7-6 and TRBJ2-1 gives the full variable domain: GAGVSQSPRYKVTKRGQDVALRCDPISGHVSLYWYRQALGQGPEFLTYFNYEAQQDKSGLPNDRFSAERPEGSISTLTIQRTEQRDSAMYRCASSLDGSGGYNEQFFGPGTRLTVL.

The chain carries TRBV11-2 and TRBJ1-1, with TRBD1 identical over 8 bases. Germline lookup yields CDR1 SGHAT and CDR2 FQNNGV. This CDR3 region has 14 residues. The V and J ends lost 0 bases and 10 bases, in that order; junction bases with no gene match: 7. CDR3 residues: CASSLDRTGLGAFF. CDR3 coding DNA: TGTGCCAGCAGCTTAGACCGGACAGGGTTGGGAGCTTTCTTT.

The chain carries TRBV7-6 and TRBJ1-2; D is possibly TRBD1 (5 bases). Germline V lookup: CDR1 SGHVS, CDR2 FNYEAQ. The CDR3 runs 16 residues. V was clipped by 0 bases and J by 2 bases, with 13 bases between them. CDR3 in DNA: TGTGCCAGCAGCTTAGCCGCAGGGAACTCCAACTATGGCTACACCTTC. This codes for CASSLAAGNSNYGYTF.

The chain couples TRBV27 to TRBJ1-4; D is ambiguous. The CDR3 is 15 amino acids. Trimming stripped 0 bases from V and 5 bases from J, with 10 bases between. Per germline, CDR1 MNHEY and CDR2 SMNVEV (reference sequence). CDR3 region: CASSLSAGLNEKLFF. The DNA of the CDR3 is TGTGCCAGCAGTTTATCGGCAGGTTTGAATGAAAAACTGTTTTTT.

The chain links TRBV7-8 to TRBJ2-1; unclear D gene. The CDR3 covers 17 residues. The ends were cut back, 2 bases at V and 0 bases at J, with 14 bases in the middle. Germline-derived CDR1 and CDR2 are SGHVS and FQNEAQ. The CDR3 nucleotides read TGTGCCAGCAGCTTACCCCTGCGGCTTCGCTCCTACAATGAGCAGTTCTTC. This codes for CASSLPLRLRSYNEQFF.

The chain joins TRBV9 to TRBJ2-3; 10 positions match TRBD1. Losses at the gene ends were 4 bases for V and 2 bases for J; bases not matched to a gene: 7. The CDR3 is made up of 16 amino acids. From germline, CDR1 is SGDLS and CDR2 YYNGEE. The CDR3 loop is CASSPWTGGNTDTQYF. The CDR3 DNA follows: TGTGCCAGCAGCCCGTGGACAGGGGGGAACACAGATACGCAGTATTTT.

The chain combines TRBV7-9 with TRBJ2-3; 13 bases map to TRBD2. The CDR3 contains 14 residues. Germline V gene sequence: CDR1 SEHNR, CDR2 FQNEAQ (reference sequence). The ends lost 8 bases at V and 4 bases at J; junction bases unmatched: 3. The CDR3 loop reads CASRTSGGSDTQYF. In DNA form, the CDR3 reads TGTGCCAGCCGGACTAGCGGGGGCTCAGATACGCAGTATTTT.

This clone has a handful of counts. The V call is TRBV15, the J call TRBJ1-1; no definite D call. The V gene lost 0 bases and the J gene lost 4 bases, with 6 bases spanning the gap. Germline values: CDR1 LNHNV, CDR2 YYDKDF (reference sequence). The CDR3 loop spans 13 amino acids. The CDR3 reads CATSRDLPTEAFF. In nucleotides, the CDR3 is TGTGCCACCAGCAGAGATCTGCCCACTGAAGCTTTCTTT.

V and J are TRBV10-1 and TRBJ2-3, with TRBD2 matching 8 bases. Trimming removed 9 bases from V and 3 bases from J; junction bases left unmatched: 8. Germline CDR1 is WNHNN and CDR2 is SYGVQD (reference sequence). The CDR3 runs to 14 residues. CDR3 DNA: TGCGCCAGGATAGCGGGGTGGAGGACAGATACGCAGTATTTT. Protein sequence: CARIAGWRTDTQYF.

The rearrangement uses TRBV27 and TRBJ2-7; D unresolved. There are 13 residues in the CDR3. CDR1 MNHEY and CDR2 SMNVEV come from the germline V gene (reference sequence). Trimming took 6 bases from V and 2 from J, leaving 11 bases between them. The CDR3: CASSPVRTYEQYF. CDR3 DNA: TGTGCCAGCAGCCCAGTCAGGACCTACGAGCAGTACTTC.

DNA for the CDR3: TGTGCCAGCAGCTTACGACTAGCCGGGGAGCTGTTTTTT. It is translated as CASSLRLAGELFF. The chain links TRBV11-2 to TRBJ2-2; D may be TRBD2 (6 bases). V lost 2 bases and J lost 6, with 7 bases in between. Germline V gene sequence: CDR1 SGHAT, CDR2 FQNNGV. There are 13 residues in the CDR3.

CDR3 loop: CASSLWLISNQPQHF. For the CDR3, the DNA is TGTGCCAGCAGCTTGTGGCTGATTAGCAATCAGCCCCAGCATTTT. The rearrangement links TRBV5-8 to TRBJ1-5; D gene ambiguous. Germline V gene sequence: CDR1 SGHTS, CDR2 YDEGEE. The CDR3 runs to 15 residues. Trimming took off 1 base at V and 0 bases at J, with 8 bases between the two ends.

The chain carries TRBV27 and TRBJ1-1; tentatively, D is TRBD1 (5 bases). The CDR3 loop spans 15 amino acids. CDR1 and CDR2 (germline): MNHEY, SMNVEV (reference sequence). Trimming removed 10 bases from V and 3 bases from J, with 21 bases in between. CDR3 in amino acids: CATSTALSGYTEAFF. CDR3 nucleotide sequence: TGTGCCACCTCGACAGCGCTTTCGGGGTACACTGAAGCTTTCTTT.